This T cell receptor beta chain is from a study of cytomegalovirus exposure and HLA in healthy donors. About the research overall: Prior work identified around 110 million unique TCR beta sequences in some 200 million T cells.

The CDR3 totals 15 residues. Germline CDR1 and CDR2: SGHRS and YFSETQ. Trimming stripped 4 bases from V and 4 bases from J, with 17 bases between. PCR amplification relied on 60 Vbeta primers (plus 13 Jbeta primers). In the original processing: As a later analysis found, there were 80 million or so unique TCR beta chains, of which roughly 11 million were shared. TCRdb's copy holds only in-frame clones and misses some; the assay was immunoSEQ multiplex PCR. Clonal size and the V and J genes are those of that table, whereas D and trimming came from the DNA. The sample lists about 190,000 clones; roughly 81% were seen once.

This TCR was recovered from a woman in her twenties or thirties in good health and CMV-seropositive. The chain carries TRBV5-1 and TRBJ1-2, with D unresolved. The sequencing input was PBMCs. The CDR3 reads CASSPTSSAGYGYTF. CDR3 DNA sequence: TGCGCCAGCAGCCCGACTTCCTCGGCGGGCTATGGCTACACCTTC.